This TCR beta chain is drawn from a study of blood T cell repertoires in COVID-19. The germline gives CDR1 KGHSH, CDR2 LQKENI. V dropped 5 bases and J dropped 2 bases, with 7 bases sitting between them. There are 12 residues in the CDR3. Data came from immunoSEQ multiplex PCR; TCRdb stores just in-frame clones and leaves some out. The table lists 55,000 to 65,000 clones, roughly 90% of them singletons. The gene calls are TRBV18 and TRBJ2-7; the D gene is possibly TRBD1 (6 bases). The clonotype originates from a human donor with acute or convalescent COVID-19. The donor label of this sample is uncertain. The specimen sequenced was peripheral blood. The CDR3 sequence: CASSSGAYEQYV. The CDR3 region has the DNA TGTGCCAGCTCATCAGGGGCCTACGAGCAGTACGTC.